What follows are 26 T cell receptor beta chains derived from one specimen sequenced in a study of blood T cell repertoires in COVID-19 (dated by TCRdb to the early 2020s). Library prep was done by the immunoSEQ multiplex PCR assay. This is the immuneACCESS table as TCRdb keeps it, with only in-frame sequences that have V and J called. A part of the clones is gone; compared with another copy, unresolved V genes explain less than half, and the rest is unexplained. Counted in this sample were roughly 140,000 clones; around 84% of them appeared once. 6.5% to 9% of the sample lies in the top ten. Sequencing used peripheral blood. The receptors originated from a woman aged 45-65 years in a cohort sampled during active or convalescent COVID-19.

This clone is a singleton in its sample. The chain uses TRBV7-9 and TRBJ1-1; no firm D call. There are 15 residues in the CDR3. Germline CDR1 is SEHNR and CDR2 is FQNEAQ (reference sequence). The V and J ends lost 0 bases and 0 bases respectively, with 8 bases between them. CDR3 amino acids: CASSLAGQLNTEAFF. The CDR3 DNA reads as TGTGCCAGCAGCTTAGCGGGCCAGCTGAACACTGAAGCTTTCTTT.

The V gene is TRBV12-3 or TRBV12-4, the J gene TRBJ1-2; 7 bases are a match to TRBD1. Trimming removed 6 bases from V and 7 bases from J; junction bases left unmatched: 8. The CDR3 is 13 amino acids. For the CDR3, the DNA is TGTGCCAGCAGCCCAACAGGGGACCGTGGCTACACCTTC. Protein: CASSPTGDRGYTF.

V is TRBV5-8 and J is TRBJ1-4; D is undetermined. This CDR3 has 16 residues. Germline V gene data show CDR1 as SGHTS and CDR2 as YDEGEE. With 4 bases removed from V and 2 bases from J, the gap between germline ends came to 15 bases. CDR3 in DNA: TGTGCCAGCAGCCCCCGTGGGCAGGTTACTAATGAAAAACTGTTTTTT. It is translated as CASSPRGQVTNEKLFF.

This clone has a single count. This chain links TRBV7-9 with TRBJ1-1; D may be TRBD1 (5 bases). Trimming shortened V by 2 bases and J by 4 bases, and 11 bases separated the two germline ends. This CDR3 is built from 14 residues. CDR1 SEHNR and CDR2 FQNEAQ come from the germline V gene (reference sequence). This CDR3 is CASSLSGGSTEAFF. The CDR3 coding sequence is TGTGCCAGCAGCTTATCCGGGGGAAGCACTGAAGCTTTCTTT.

V usage is TRBV15 and J usage is TRBJ1-1; 8 bases line up with TRBD1. The V segment lost 1 base and the J segment 5 bases; nucleotides outside the gene matches: 6. The CDR3 runs to 15 residues. Germline CDR1 is LNHNV and CDR2 is YYDKDF (reference sequence). CDR3 in amino acids: CATSRAGTGGTEAFF. In DNA, the CDR3 is TGTGCCACCAGCAGAGCAGGGACAGGTGGGACTGAAGCTTTCTTT. The full variable domain, completed using reference TRBV15 and TRBJ1-1, is DAMVIQNPRYQVTQFGKPVTLSCSQTLNHNVMYWYQQKSSQAPKLLFHYYDKDFNNEADTPDNFQSRRPNTSFCFLDIRSPGLGDTAMYLCATSRAGTGGTEAFFGQGTRLTVV.

For the CDR3, the DNA is TGCAGCGTTGGACAGGGGATGTTCGGCACAGATACGCAGTATTTT. This gives the protein CSVGQGMFGTDTQYF. The chain employs TRBV29-1 and TRBJ2-3; 8 nucleotides align to TRBD1. J lost 1 base, V lost 4 bases, and 7 bases had no gene match. The CDR3 loop spans 15 amino acids. The V gene's germline CDR1 is SQVTM and CDR2 ANQGSEA.

The chain links TRBV9 to TRBJ1-2, with 8 bases fitting TRBD1. J lost 8 bases, V lost 6 bases, and 12 bases had no gene match. Germline V gene sequence: CDR1 SGDLS, CDR2 YYNGEE. CDR3 length: 14 amino acids. CDR3 sequence: CASTISQGAGGYTF. CDR3 bases: TGTGCCAGCACGATCTCTCAGGGGGCAGGGGGCTACACCTTC.

V usage is TRBV30 and J usage is TRBJ1-1; TRBD1 might be the D (6 bases). This CDR3 contains 15 residues. Germline lookup yields CDR1 GTSNPN and CDR2 SVGIG (reference sequence). Trimming took 2 bases from V and 0 from J, leaving 13 bases between them. The CDR3, as DNA: TGTGCCTGGAGTCGCCGGGGACACCTGAACACTGAAGCTTTCTTT. This sequence encodes CAWSRRGHLNTEAFF.

This chain connects TRBV28 to TRBJ1-2; possibly TRBD1 for D (6 bases). CDR1 is MDHEN and CDR2 is SYDVKM in the germline V gene. The CDR3 sequence is 13 residues long. V was cut by 11 bases and J by 2 bases, with 15 bases left in between. CDR3 DNA: TGTGCCTCTGAAAACAGGGAAAACTATGGCTACACCTTC. Its protein is CASENRENYGYTF.

The chain employs TRBV5-1 and TRBJ1-4, with 9 bases matching TRBD1. The CDR3 length is 14 residues. From germline, CDR1 is SGHRS and CDR2 YFSETQ. V lost 4 bases and J lost 7; bases outside the gene matches: 5. CDR3 sequence: CASSRDREAEKLFF. The CDR3 coding sequence is TGCGCCAGCAGCCGGGACAGGGAAGCTGAAAAACTGTTTTTT.

This sequence joins TRBV6-5 and TRBJ2-3, with a possible D match to TRBD1 (5 bases). CDR3 length: 11 residues. Germline loops: CDR1 MNHEY, CDR2 SVGAGI. The V and J ends lost 7 bases and 10 bases respectively, with 12 bases between them. The CDR3 protein is CASTQGAAQYF. The DNA of the CDR3 is TGTGCCAGCACCCAAGGGGCTGCGCAGTATTTT.

V usage is TRBV4-3 and J usage is TRBJ1-1; D remains ambiguous. Germline CDR1 and CDR2: LGHNA and YSLEER. The V gene lost 1 base and the J gene lost 1 base, with 10 bases spanning the gap. CDR3 size: 15 residues. Written as DNA, the CDR3 is TGCGCCAGCAGCCAAGGCCCCACAAAGAACACTGAAGCTTTCTTT. Residues: CASSQGPTKNTEAFF.

This chain links TRBV18 with TRBJ1-2; D is ambiguous. V lost 2 bases, J lost 1 base, and 5 bases lay in between. The CDR3 loop spans 13 amino acids. The germline gives CDR1 KGHSH, CDR2 LQKENI. The CDR3 spells CASSPENNYGYTF. The CDR3 region has the DNA TGTGCCAGCTCACCAGAGAATAACTATGGCTACACCTTC. Filled out from reference TRBV18 and TRBJ1-2, the complete variable domain reads NAGVMQNPRHLVRRRGQEARLRCSPMKGHSHVYWYRQLPEEGLKFMVYLQKENIIDESGMPKERFSAEFPKEGPSILRIQQVVRGDSAAYFCASSPENNYGYTFGSGTRLTVV.

V usage is TRBV6-5 and J usage is TRBJ1-4; 8 bases are a match to TRBD1. The CDR3 runs 14 residues. J was trimmed by 5 bases and V by 8 bases; bases with no gene match: 7. Per germline, CDR1 MNHEY and CDR2 SVGAGI. CDR3 residues: CASGQGNLNEKLFF. DNA for the CDR3: TGTGCCAGCGGACAGGGAAACCTAAATGAAAAACTGTTTTTT.

This rearrangement joins TRBV19 to TRBJ2-7, with D possibly being TRBD2 (5 bases). The CDR3 is made up of 14 amino acids. The V gene's germline CDR1 is LNHDA and CDR2 SQIVND (reference sequence). Deletions cut 3 bases from V and 3 bases from J, with 12 bases between. CDR3 sequence: CASSIPGNRYEQYF. The CDR3 coding sequence is TGTGCCAGTAGTATCCCGGGGAACCGCTACGAGCAGTACTTC.

The rearrangement joins TRBV10-3 to TRBJ2-7; maybe TRBD1 (6 bases). Between the trimmed V and J ends, which lost 2 bases and 5 bases, there was a span of 16 bases. There are 15 residues in the CDR3. Germline lookup yields CDR1 ENHRY and CDR2 SYGVKD. Written as DNA, the CDR3 is TGTGCCATCAGTGAGACCAATACAGGGTACCACGAGCAGTACTTC. Encoded protein: CAISETNTGYHEQYF.

The chain uses TRBV30 and TRBJ1-6; D possibly corresponds to TRBD1 (6 bases). V lost 2 bases, J lost 3 bases, and 11 bases lay in between. This CDR3 is 15 amino acids long. CDR1 and CDR2 from the germline V gene are GTSNPN and SVGIG (reference sequence). CDR3 residues: CAWSTGNGYNSPLHF. The DNA of the CDR3 is TGTGCCTGGAGTACAGGGAATGGCTATAATTCACCCCTCCACTTT.

This clone was observed once. The V and J genes are TRBV12-3 or TRBV12-4 and TRBJ1-4; the D is unclear. V lost 3 bases, J lost 6 bases, and 8 bases lay in between. CDR3 length: 13 amino acids. The CDR3 protein is CASSFEGYEKLFF. The DNA for the CDR3 is TGTGCCAGCAGTTTTGAGGGATATGAAAAACTGTTTTTT.

The chain recombines TRBV5-1 with TRBJ2-3; 8 bases align to TRBD2. Germline lookup yields CDR1 SGHRS and CDR2 YFSETQ. This CDR3 comprises 17 residues. Unmatched junction bases numbered 18, after V lost 4 bases and J lost 8 bases. The CDR3 loop is CASSRGAGSGDPGTQYF. The DNA of the CDR3 is TGCGCCAGCAGCAGGGGCGCGGGTAGCGGGGATCCGGGTACGCAGTATTTT.

This clone appeared a few times. The J gene is TRBJ2-6, the V gene TRBV5-1; D is undetermined. V dropped 5 bases and J dropped 3 bases, with 9 bases sitting between them. CDR1 is SGHRS and CDR2 is YFSETQ in the germline V gene. The length of the CDR3 is 14 residues. The CDR3 sequence is CASRVQSGANVLTF. DNA for the CDR3: TGCGCCAGCAGGGTACAGAGTGGGGCCAACGTCCTGACTTTC.

This clone was found a few times. The chain employs TRBV3-1 (or the pseudogene TRBV3-2) and TRBJ2-7; perhaps TRBD1 as D (6 bases). The CDR3 loop spans 13 amino acids. Germline CDR1 reads LGHDT; CDR2 reads YNNKEL (reference sequence). Trimming took off 3 bases at V and 6 bases at J, with 12 bases between the two ends. CDR3 amino acids: CASSQQGWLEQYF. The CDR3, as DNA: TGTGCCAGCAGCCAGCAGGGGTGGCTCGAGCAGTACTTC.

The rearrangement joins TRBV7-3 to TRBJ2-6; 8 bases line up with TRBD1. Germline CDR1 SGHTA, CDR2 FQGTGA. V was clipped by 5 bases and J by 4 bases; unmatched bases: 13. The CDR3 has 18 amino acids. CDR3 DNA sequence: TGTGCCAGCAGCACCCTATCCGGACAGGGCTCCGGGGCCAACGTCCTGACTTTC. As protein: CASSTLSGQGSGANVLTF.

The chain combines TRBV5-1 with TRBJ2-5, with 8 bases identical to TRBD2. Germline CDR1 reads SGHRS; CDR2 reads YFSETQ. This CDR3 is built from 17 residues. Trimming cost V 4 bases and J 4 bases; bases outside gene matches: 15. The CDR3, as DNA: TGCGCCAGCAGCCGATCGCAACAATCGGGACTAGTAGAGACCCAGTACTTC. This codes for CASSRSQQSGLVETQYF. The complete variable domain, with remaining parts taken from reference TRBV5-1 and TRBJ2-5, reads KAGVTQTPRYLIKTRGQQVTLSCSPISGHRSVSWYQQTPGQGLQFLFEYFSETQRNKGNFPGRFSGRQFSNSRSEMNVSTLELGDSALYLCASSRSQQSGLVETQYFGPGTRLLVL.

The CDR3 nucleotides read TGTGCCAGCAGTGCGAAATGGGGGGGTGGCTACACCTTC. This translates into CASSAKWGGGYTF. The V and J genes are TRBV2 and TRBJ1-2; D is possibly TRBD1 (5 bases). This CDR3 has 13 amino acids. The V and J ends lost 4 bases and 7 bases respectively, with 13 bases between them. The V gene's germline CDR1 is SNHLY and CDR2 FYNNEI.

This chain links TRBV15 with TRBJ2-7; D unresolved. Deletions cut 1 base from V and 3 bases from J, with 4 bases between. Germline V gene lookup returns CDR1 LNHNV and CDR2 YYDKDF (reference sequence). CDR3 length equals 12 residues. CDR3 nucleotides: TGTGCCACCAGCAGAGGACACTACGAGCAGTACTTC. This gives the protein CATSRGHYEQYF.

This chain uses TRBV28 with TRBJ1-4; TRBD1 matches 10 bases. Germline V gene data show CDR1 as MDHEN and CDR2 as SYDVKM. The CDR3 totals 15 residues. Trimming took 6 bases from V and 5 from J; bases not matched to a gene: 6. The DNA for the CDR3 is TGTGCCAGCAGGCCTCCGGGACAGGGGAATGAAAAACTGTTTTTT. Its protein is CASRPPGQGNEKLFF.